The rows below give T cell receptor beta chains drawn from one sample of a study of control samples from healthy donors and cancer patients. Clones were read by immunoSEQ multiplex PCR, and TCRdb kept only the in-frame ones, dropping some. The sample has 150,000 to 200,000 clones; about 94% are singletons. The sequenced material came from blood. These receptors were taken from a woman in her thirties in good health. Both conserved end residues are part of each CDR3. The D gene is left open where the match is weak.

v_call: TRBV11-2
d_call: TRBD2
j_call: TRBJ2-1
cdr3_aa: CASRRTSGNEQFF
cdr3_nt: TGTGCCAGCAGGAGGACTAGCGGCAATGAGCAGTTCTTC

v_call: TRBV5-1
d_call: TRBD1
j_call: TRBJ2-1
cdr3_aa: CASSFPAGQGFGEQFF
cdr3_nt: TGCGCCAGCAGCTTCCCGGCGGGACAGGGGTTTGGTGAGCAGTTCTTC

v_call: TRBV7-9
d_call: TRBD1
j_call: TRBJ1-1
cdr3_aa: CASSIGTGGTEAFF
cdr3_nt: TGTGCCAGCAGCATCGGGACAGGCGGCACTGAAGCTTTCTTT

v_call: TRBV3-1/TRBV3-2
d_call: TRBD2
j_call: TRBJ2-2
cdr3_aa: CASMGSGSCAGELFF
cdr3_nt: TGTGCCAGCATGGGTAGCGGGAGTTGCGCCGGGGAGCTGTTTTTT

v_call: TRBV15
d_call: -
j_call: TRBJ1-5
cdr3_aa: CATSRDGNSNQPQHF
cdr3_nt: TGTGCCACCAGTAGGGACGGCAATAGCAATCAGCCCCAGCATTTT

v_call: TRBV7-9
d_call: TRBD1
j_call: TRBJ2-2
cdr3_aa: CASSHRDRVVTGELFF
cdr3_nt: TGTGCCAGCAGCCACCGGGACAGGGTAGTCACCGGGGAGCTGTTTTTT

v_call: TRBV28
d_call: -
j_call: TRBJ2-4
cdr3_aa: CASSLTTRAKNIQYF
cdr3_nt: TGTGCCAGCAGTTTAACCACACGGGCCAAAAACATTCAGTACTTC

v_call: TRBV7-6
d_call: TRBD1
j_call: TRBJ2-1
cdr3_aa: CASSLDRQGAYNEQFF
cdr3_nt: TGTGCCAGCAGCTTAGATCGGCAGGGGGCTTACAATGAGCAGTTCTTC

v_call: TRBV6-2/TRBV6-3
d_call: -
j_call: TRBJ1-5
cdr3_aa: CASSYYLQGPQPQHF
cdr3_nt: TGTGCCAGCAGTTATTACTTACAGGGACCTCAGCCCCAGCATTTT

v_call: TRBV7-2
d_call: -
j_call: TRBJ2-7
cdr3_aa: CASSFLSVREQYF
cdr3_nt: TGTGCCAGCAGCTTTCTCTCTGTTCGCGAGCAGTACTTC

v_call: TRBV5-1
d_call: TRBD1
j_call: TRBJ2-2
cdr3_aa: CASSLRQGGTGELFF
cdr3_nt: TGCGCCAGCAGCCTAAGACAGGGGGGCACCGGGGAGCTGTTTTTT

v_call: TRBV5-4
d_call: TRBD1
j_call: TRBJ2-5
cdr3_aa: CASSPQGVETQYF
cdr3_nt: TGTGCCAGCAGCCCGCAGGGGGTAGAGACCCAGTACTTC

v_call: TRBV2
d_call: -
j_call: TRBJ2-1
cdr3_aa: CASSVPGLTLNEQFF
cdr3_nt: TGTGCCAGCAGTGTTCCGGGACTCACCCTCAATGAGCAGTTCTTC

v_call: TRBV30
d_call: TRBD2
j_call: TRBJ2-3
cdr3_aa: CAWSVARRSGPFRTSGYTDTQYF
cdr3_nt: TGTGCCTGGAGTGTGGCACGACGGAGCGGGCCCTTTCGGACTAGCGGTTACACAGATACGCAGTATTTT

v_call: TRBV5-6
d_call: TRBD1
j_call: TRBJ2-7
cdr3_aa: CASSWDSSASYEQYF
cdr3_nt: TGTGCCAGCAGCTGGGACAGCTCAGCGTCCTACGAGCAGTACTTC